This T cell receptor beta chain was sequenced for a study of T cell responses to AZD1222 COVID-19 vaccine (dated by TCRdb to the early 2020s). Regarding the complete study: TCR sequencing was performed for about 240 trial participants, of whom around 200 were given two doses of AZD1222 and approximately 25 were given two doses of MenACWY control vaccine. Enrollment into the trials was organized by age into subgroups of 18-55, 56-69 and 70-plus years, and those subgroups contained approximately 160, 26 and 62 TCR-sequenced participants, respectively. Results and caveats for the whole study, not just this receptor: In the small 56-69-year group, the increase in depth fell short of significance, most likely because of low power. Participants were mostly white British and included more females than males, and it was suggested by the authors that clonal diversity may have been underestimated. Nearly half of unique spike-specific TCRs reportedly recognized epitopes outside regions mutated in the B.1.351 and B.1.1.7 variants. Conclusions about previously exposed vaccinees are limited, since just five to seven AZD1222 recipients were seropositive for SARS-CoV-2 at baseline. The whole spike protein was spanned by vaccine-associated CD4 TCRs, and dominant responses were seen in regions 160-218 and 743-854. Spike-specific TCR breadth and depth rose significantly after two AZD1222 doses compared with day 0 and with MenACWY recipients. Because no day 14 peak-response samples were available, repertoires were characterized only after the peak T cell response.

The CDR3 regions of human TCRbeta chains were subjected to immunosequencing. Per the authors' processing: Repertoire TCRs were matched against a reference library of SARS-CoV-2-specific TCRs generated with the MIRA antigen-specificity platform. Breadth was defined as the fraction of unique TCRs that were SARS-CoV-2-associated. Depth was defined as the fraction of total T cells that were SARS-CoV-2-associated. Using the MIRA data, each spike-specific TCR was mapped to the spike region that the TCR reacts to and placed in a CD4 or CD8 class. Log10-transformed breadth and depth values were compared by one-way ANOVA with Sidak's multiple comparisons tests. TCRdb limited this immuneACCESS table to in-frame rearrangements with V and J called. A share of clones is missing; checked studies link under half to unresolved V genes, and the rest is unexplained. V, J and clone size reflect that table, while D and trimming were determined from the DNA. The sample table records 90,000 to 140,000 clones; 89% of these occur just once. About two fifths of the sample is in the top ten clones.

Based on the germline V gene, the CDR1 and CDR2 sequences are MNHNS and SASEGT. Unmatched junction bases come to 8, with V trimmed by 0 bases and J by 0 bases. The CDR3 runs 19 residues from the cysteine to the phenylalanine. Only CDR3 DNA remains: 57 bases, in frame from the first base. Taken with the paper, the label for time point translates to: about 28 days (+/-7) after the second vaccine dose. Because spike-specific TCR depth and breadth did not differ between the two schedules, AZD1222 recipients who got a second dose at roughly 4 weeks were pooled with those who got a second dose at roughly 12 weeks. Samples from vaccinated people were obtained from the UK trials COV001 and COV002, which included a single-blind randomized controlled phase 2/3 trial of AZD1222 (ChAdOx1 nCoV-19) in healthy adults. Trial participant PBMC samples were collected at day 0 and day 28 after the second dose for TCRbeta chain sequencing.

Turning to this clone: Its antigen has not been determined. The input lacks base qualities; no much larger clone sits a single base away.

This TCR derives from an adult who received the AZD1222 COVID-19 vaccine. This receptor chain uses TRBV6-1 and TRBJ2-6, with TRBD1 identical over 7 junction bases. This sample comprised peripheral blood, obtained 28 days after the second AZD1222 dose. The DNA sequence is given as TGTGCCAGCAGTGAAGCGCCCTGGGACAGCCACTCTGGGGCCAACGTCCTGACTTTC. This gives the protein CASSEAPWDSHSGANVLTF.